Described below is a single TCR beta chain sequence and its context. TCRdb's copy holds only in-frame clones and misses some; the assay was immunoSEQ multiplex PCR. The sample shows about 76,000 clones, around 83% of them seen only once. Looked up from germline, CDR1 is LNHDA and CDR2 is SQIVND (reference sequence). Trimming removed 5 bases from V and 2 bases from J; junction bases left unmatched: 6. CDR3 length: 15 amino acids. The data were obtained in a study of blood T cell repertoires in COVID-19. The origin of this receptor is a man aged 55 to 70 with COVID-19, enrolled during active disease. V usage is TRBV19 and J usage is TRBJ1-5; 7 nucleotides line up with TRBD1. What was sequenced was peripheral blood. CDR3 coding DNA: TGTGCCAGTAGTGGGCGACAGGGAGGCAATCAGCCCCAGCATTTT. Its translation: CASSGRQGGNQPQHF.